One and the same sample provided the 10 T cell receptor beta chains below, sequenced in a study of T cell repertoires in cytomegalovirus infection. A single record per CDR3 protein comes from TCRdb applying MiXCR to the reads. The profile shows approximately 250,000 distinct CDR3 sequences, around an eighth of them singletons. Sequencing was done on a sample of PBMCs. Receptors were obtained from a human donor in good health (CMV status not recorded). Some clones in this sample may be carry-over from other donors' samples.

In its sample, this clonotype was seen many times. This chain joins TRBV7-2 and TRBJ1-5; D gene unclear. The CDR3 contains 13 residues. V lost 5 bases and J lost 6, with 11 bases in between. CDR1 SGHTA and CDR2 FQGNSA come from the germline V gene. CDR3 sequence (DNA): TGTGCCAGCAGCGAGTACGTCCGTCAGCCCCAGCATTTT. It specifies CASSEYVRQPQHF.

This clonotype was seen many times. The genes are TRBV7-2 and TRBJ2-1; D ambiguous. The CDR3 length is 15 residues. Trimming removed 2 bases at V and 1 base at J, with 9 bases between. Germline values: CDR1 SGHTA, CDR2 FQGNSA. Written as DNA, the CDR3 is TGTGCCAGCAGCTTACGAACGGGTTCCTACAATGAGCAGTTCTTC. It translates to CASSLRTGSYNEQFF.

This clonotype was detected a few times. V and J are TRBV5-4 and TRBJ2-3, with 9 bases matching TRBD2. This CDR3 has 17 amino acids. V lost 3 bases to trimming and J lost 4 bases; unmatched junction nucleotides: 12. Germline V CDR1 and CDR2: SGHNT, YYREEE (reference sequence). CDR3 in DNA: TGTGCCAGCAGCTCGGGTTCCAAGGGCGGGGGGGCAGATACGCAGTATTTT. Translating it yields CASSSGSKGGGADTQYF.

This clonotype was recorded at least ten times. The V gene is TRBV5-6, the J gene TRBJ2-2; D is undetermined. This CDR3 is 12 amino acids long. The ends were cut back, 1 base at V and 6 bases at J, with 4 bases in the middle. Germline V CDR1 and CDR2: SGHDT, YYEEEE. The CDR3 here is CASSLWSGELFF. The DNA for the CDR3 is TGTGCCAGCAGCTTGTGGTCCGGGGAGCTGTTTTTT.

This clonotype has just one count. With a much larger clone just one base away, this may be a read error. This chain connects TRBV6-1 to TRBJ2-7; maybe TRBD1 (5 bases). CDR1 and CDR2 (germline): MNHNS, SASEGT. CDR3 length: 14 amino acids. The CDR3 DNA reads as TGTGCCAGCAGGGAAGGGGAAGCTCTCAACGAGCAGTACTTC. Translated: CASREGEALNEQYF.

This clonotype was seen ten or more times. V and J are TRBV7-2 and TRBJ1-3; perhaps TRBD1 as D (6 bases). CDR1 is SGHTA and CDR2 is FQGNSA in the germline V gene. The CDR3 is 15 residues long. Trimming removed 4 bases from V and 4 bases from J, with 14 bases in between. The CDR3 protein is CASSSFTGSGNTIYF. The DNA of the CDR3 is TGTGCCAGCAGCTCTTTTACAGGGTCAGGAAACACCATATATTTT.

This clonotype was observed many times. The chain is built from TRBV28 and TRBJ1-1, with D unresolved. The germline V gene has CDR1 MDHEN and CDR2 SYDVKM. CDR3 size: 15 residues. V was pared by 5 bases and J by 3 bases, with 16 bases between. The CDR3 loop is CASSPLRSSDTEAFF. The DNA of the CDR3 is TGTGCCAGCAGTCCGCTCCGCAGTTCTGACACTGAAGCTTTCTTT.

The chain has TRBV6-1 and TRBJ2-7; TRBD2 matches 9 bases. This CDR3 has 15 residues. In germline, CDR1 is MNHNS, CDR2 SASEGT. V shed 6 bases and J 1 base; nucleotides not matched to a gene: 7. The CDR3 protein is CASRAGGGGSYEQYF. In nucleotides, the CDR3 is TGTGCCAGCAGAGCGGGGGGAGGGGGATCCTACGAGCAGTACTTC.

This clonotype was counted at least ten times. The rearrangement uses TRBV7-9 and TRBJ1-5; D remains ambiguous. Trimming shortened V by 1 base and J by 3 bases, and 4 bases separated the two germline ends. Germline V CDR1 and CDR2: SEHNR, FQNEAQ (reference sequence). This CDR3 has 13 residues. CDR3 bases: TGTGCCAGCAGCTTAGGCGACAATCAGCCCCAGCATTTT. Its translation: CASSLGDNQPQHF.

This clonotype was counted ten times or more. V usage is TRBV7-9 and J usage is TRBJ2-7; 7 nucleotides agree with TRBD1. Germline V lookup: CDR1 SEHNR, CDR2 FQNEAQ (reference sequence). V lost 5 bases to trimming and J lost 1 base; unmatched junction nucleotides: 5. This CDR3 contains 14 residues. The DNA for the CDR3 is TGTGCCAGCAGCCTCACAGGGGTTTCCTACGAGCAGTACTTC. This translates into CASSLTGVSYEQYF.